The rows below give T cell receptor beta chains drawn from one sample of a study of CD8 T cells in ankylosing spondylitis. TCRdb reprocessed the 5' RACE reads with MiXCR, giving one entry per CDR3 protein. The data contain about 440,000 distinct CDR3 sequences, about 15% of them singletons. The source material was blood, either unsorted or a sorted T cell fraction (not recorded which). These receptors were obtained from a male donor with ankylosing spondylitis. Both conserved end residues are part of each CDR3. The order of the fields is J gene, V gene, D gene, clone size, CDR3 protein, CDR3 DNA. D genes are given only for firm matches. A clone size is listed for some rows: how often the clone was seen (once, few, many), or a class if it is expanded.

j_call: TRBJ2-1; v_call: TRBV9; d_call: TRBD2; clone_size: few; cdr3_aa: CASSTSGTSGAVEQFF; cdr3_nt: TGTGCCAGCAGCACGTCCGGGACTAGCGGGGCGGTGGAGCAGTTCTTC
j_call: TRBJ2-3; v_call: TRBV4-2; d_call: TRBD2; clone_size: .; cdr3_aa: CASSQGGTSGMDTQYF; cdr3_nt: TGTGCCAGCAGCCAAGGGGGGACTAGCGGGATGGATACGCAGTATTTT
j_call: TRBJ1-2; v_call: TRBV19; d_call: TRBD1; clone_size: few; cdr3_aa: CASGDRTYGYTF; cdr3_nt: TGTGCCAGTGGGGACAGAACCTATGGCTACACCTTC
j_call: TRBJ2-7; v_call: TRBV6-1; d_call: TRBD1; clone_size: once; cdr3_aa: CASTGPDRASYEQYF; cdr3_nt: TGTGCCAGCACCGGCCCGGACAGGGCCTCCTACGAGCAGTACTTC
j_call: TRBJ2-1; v_call: TRBV3-1; d_call: TRBD2; clone_size: few; cdr3_aa: CASSRLSGGAYNEQFF; cdr3_nt: TGTGCCAGCAGCCGTCTTAGCGGGGGGGCATACAATGAGCAGTTCTTC
j_call: TRBJ2-1; v_call: TRBV12-3/TRBV12-4; d_call: TRBD2; clone_size: few; cdr3_aa: CASREGAGAYNEQFF; cdr3_nt: TGTGCCAGCAGGGAAGGAGCGGGGGCGTACAATGAGCAGTTCTTC
j_call: TRBJ1-1; v_call: TRBV12-5; d_call: .; clone_size: few; cdr3_aa: CASGGGGFMNTEAFF; cdr3_nt: TGTGCTAGTGGTGGGGGGGGGTTCATGAACACTGAAGCTTTCTTT
j_call: TRBJ2-2; v_call: TRBV10-3; d_call: .; clone_size: many; cdr3_aa: CAILASYTGELFF; cdr3_nt: TGTGCCATCTTAGCCAGCTACACCGGGGAGCTGTTTTTT
j_call: TRBJ2-3; v_call: TRBV5-6; d_call: .; clone_size: .; cdr3_aa: CASSGPASTDTQYF; cdr3_nt: TGTGCCAGCAGCGGGCCAGCCAGCACAGATACGCAGTATTTT
j_call: TRBJ1-1; v_call: TRBV29-1; d_call: .; clone_size: .; cdr3_aa: CSVASEAEAFF; cdr3_nt: TGCAGCGTTGCGTCCGAGGCTGAAGCTTTCTTT
j_call: TRBJ2-5; v_call: TRBV10-3; d_call: .; clone_size: .; cdr3_aa: CAISRRGEGETQYF; cdr3_nt: TGTGCCATCAGTAGACGGGGAGAGGGAGAGACCCAGTACTTC
j_call: TRBJ1-5; v_call: TRBV5-1; d_call: .; clone_size: few; cdr3_aa: CASSLVPGPSNQPQHF; cdr3_nt: TGCGCCAGCAGCTTGGTCCCAGGCCCTAGCAATCAGCCCCAGCATTTT
j_call: TRBJ2-1; v_call: TRBV19; d_call: TRBD2; clone_size: .; cdr3_aa: CASSPGLAGVKSYNEQFF; cdr3_nt: TGTGCCAGTAGTCCGGGACTAGCGGGAGTTAAGTCGTACAATGAGCAGTTCTTC
j_call: TRBJ2-7; v_call: TRBV24-1; d_call: .; clone_size: many; cdr3_aa: CATSDLTGYEQYF; cdr3_nt: TGTGCCACCAGTGATTTGACGGGGTACGAGCAGTACTTC
j_call: TRBJ2-2; v_call: TRBV24-1; d_call: TRBD1; clone_size: few; cdr3_aa: CATGTGFLGKDGELFF; cdr3_nt: TGTGCCACCGGGACAGGGTTCCTCGGGAAGGACGGGGAGCTGTTTTTT
j_call: TRBJ1-2; v_call: TRBV3-1; d_call: .; clone_size: many; cdr3_aa: CASSADANYGYTF; cdr3_nt: TGTGCCAGCAGCGCCGACGCTAACTATGGCTACACCTTC
j_call: TRBJ2-2; v_call: TRBV15; d_call: .; clone_size: .; cdr3_aa: CATSRVGAGELFF; cdr3_nt: TGTGCCACCAGCAGAGTCGGGGCCGGGGAGCTGTTTTTT
j_call: TRBJ1-6; v_call: TRBV25-1; d_call: .; clone_size: .; cdr3_aa: CASAAGGNSPLHF; cdr3_nt: TGTGCCAGCGCGGCGGGTGGTAATTCACCCCTCCACTTT
j_call: TRBJ2-2; v_call: TRBV27; d_call: .; clone_size: .; cdr3_aa: CASSFRLNTGELFF; cdr3_nt: TGTGCCAGCAGTTTTAGGCTGAATACCGGGGAGCTGTTTTTT
j_call: TRBJ1-5; v_call: TRBV2; d_call: TRBD1; clone_size: many; cdr3_aa: CASREQGKGLDQPQHF; cdr3_nt: TGTGCCAGCAGAGAACAGGGGAAGGGGCTGGATCAGCCCCAGCATTTT
j_call: TRBJ1-2; v_call: TRBV12-3/TRBV12-4; d_call: .; clone_size: .; cdr3_aa: CASSVGGHGYTF; cdr3_nt: TGTGCCAGCAGTGTGGGGGGTCATGGCTACACCTTC
j_call: TRBJ2-7; v_call: TRBV28; d_call: .; clone_size: .; cdr3_aa: CASSLLPMSSYEQYF; cdr3_nt: TGTGCCAGCAGTTTACTACCAATGAGCTCCTACGAGCAGTACTTC
j_call: TRBJ2-7; v_call: TRBV7-2; d_call: .; clone_size: .; cdr3_aa: CASSLEGWGYEQYF; cdr3_nt: TGTGCCAGCAGCTTAGAGGGTTGGGGTTACGAGCAGTACTTC
j_call: TRBJ1-1; v_call: TRBV25-1; d_call: .; clone_size: few; cdr3_aa: CASSDKQGGSNTEAFF; cdr3_nt: TGTGCCAGCAGTGACAAACAGGGAGGATCGAACACTGAAGCTTTCTTT
j_call: TRBJ2-1; v_call: TRBV7-8; d_call: .; clone_size: many; cdr3_aa: CASSSTGLGTGVYNEQFF; cdr3_nt: TGTGCCAGCAGCTCCACGGGACTGGGGACTGGGGTTTACAATGAGCAGTTCTTC
j_call: TRBJ1-1; v_call: TRBV12-3/TRBV12-4; d_call: TRBD1; clone_size: .; cdr3_aa: CASSGAGQGAFF; cdr3_nt: TGTGCCAGCAGCGGGGCGGGACAGGGGGCTTTCTTT
j_call: TRBJ2-5; v_call: TRBV6-1; d_call: .; clone_size: once; cdr3_aa: CASRIYGTSETQYF; cdr3_nt: TGTGCCAGCAGAATTTACGGGACGTCGGAGACCCAGTACTTC
j_call: TRBJ2-2; v_call: TRBV12-3/TRBV12-4; d_call: .; clone_size: many; cdr3_aa: CASIINGELFF; cdr3_nt: TGTGCCAGCATTATAAACGGGGAGCTGTTTTTT
j_call: TRBJ2-3; v_call: TRBV28; d_call: .; clone_size: few; cdr3_aa: CASSFQPADTQYF; cdr3_nt: TGTGCCAGCAGTTTCCAACCAGCAGATACGCAGTATTTT
j_call: TRBJ2-2; v_call: TRBV5-1; d_call: TRBD2; clone_size: .; cdr3_aa: CASVPGTSSTGELFF; cdr3_nt: TGCGCCAGCGTCCCGGGGACTAGCAGCACCGGGGAGCTGTTTTTT
j_call: TRBJ2-3; v_call: TRBV12-3/TRBV12-4; d_call: TRBD2; clone_size: .; cdr3_aa: CASRWTSGIDTQYF; cdr3_nt: TGTGCCAGCAGATGGACTAGCGGGATAGATACGCAGTATTTT
j_call: TRBJ1-2; v_call: TRBV7-2; d_call: TRBD1; clone_size: few; cdr3_aa: CASSLGGDRGPGYTF; cdr3_nt: TGTGCCAGCAGCTTAGGGGGGGACAGGGGGCCTGGCTACACCTTC
j_call: TRBJ2-7; v_call: TRBV28; d_call: TRBD2; clone_size: .; cdr3_aa: CASRPAGLPYEQYF; cdr3_nt: TGTGCCAGCCGACCAGCGGGGTTACCCTACGAGCAGTACTTC
j_call: TRBJ2-3; v_call: TRBV7-9; d_call: TRBD1; clone_size: .; cdr3_aa: CASSNDRGLNTDTQYF; cdr3_nt: TGTGCCAGCAGCAACGACAGGGGGCTGAACACAGATACGCAGTATTTT
j_call: TRBJ2-7; v_call: TRBV15; d_call: TRBD2; clone_size: .; cdr3_aa: CATSRETTSGSYEQYF; cdr3_nt: TGTGCCACCAGCAGAGAGACGACTAGCGGGAGCTACGAGCAGTACTTC
j_call: TRBJ2-1; v_call: TRBV5-1; d_call: TRBD1; clone_size: many; cdr3_aa: CASSANTGQANEQFF; cdr3_nt: TGCGCCAGCAGCGCCAACACGGGACAGGCTAATGAGCAGTTCTTC
j_call: TRBJ2-7; v_call: TRBV5-6; d_call: TRBD1; clone_size: .; cdr3_aa: CASSFGQGASYEQYF; cdr3_nt: TGTGCCAGCAGCTTCGGACAGGGGGCCTCCTACGAGCAGTACTTC
j_call: TRBJ1-5; v_call: TRBV7-9; d_call: TRBD1; clone_size: .; cdr3_aa: CASSYEGAQPQHF; cdr3_nt: TGTGCCAGCAGCTACGAGGGGGCTCAGCCCCAGCATTTT
j_call: TRBJ2-7; v_call: TRBV7-2; d_call: TRBD2; clone_size: few; cdr3_aa: CASSQLAEFYEQYF; cdr3_nt: TGTGCCAGCAGCCAACTAGCGGAATTCTACGAGCAGTACTTC
j_call: TRBJ2-5; v_call: TRBV5-1; d_call: .; clone_size: few; cdr3_aa: CASSLVAGTQETQYF; cdr3_nt: TGCGCCAGCAGCTTGGTGGCAGGGACACAAGAGACCCAGTACTTC
j_call: TRBJ2-6; v_call: TRBV11-2; d_call: .; clone_size: few; cdr3_aa: CASSPMGAGANVLTF; cdr3_nt: TGTGCCAGCAGCCCCATGGGTGCTGGGGCCAACGTCCTGACTTTC
j_call: TRBJ2-2; v_call: TRBV19; d_call: TRBD1; clone_size: few; cdr3_aa: CASSTPGQGYTGELFF; cdr3_nt: TGTGCCAGTAGCACCCCGGGACAGGGTTACACCGGGGAGCTGTTTTTT
j_call: TRBJ2-1; v_call: TRBV5-1; d_call: TRBD2; clone_size: few; cdr3_aa: CASSWGSGGDRANEQFF; cdr3_nt: TGCGCCAGCAGCTGGGGTAGCGGGGGGGACCGAGCCAATGAGCAGTTCTTC
j_call: TRBJ2-7; v_call: TRBV27; d_call: TRBD2; clone_size: .; cdr3_aa: CASSPTSGRTPYEQYF; cdr3_nt: TGTGCCAGCAGTCCTACTAGCGGGAGGACTCCCTACGAGCAGTACTTC
j_call: TRBJ2-6; v_call: TRBV29-1; d_call: .; clone_size: .; cdr3_aa: CSVEVGYANVLTF; cdr3_nt: TGCAGCGTTGAAGTAGGGTATGCCAACGTCCTGACTTTC
j_call: TRBJ2-2; v_call: TRBV20-1; d_call: .; clone_size: .; cdr3_aa: CSAKRNTGELFF; cdr3_nt: TGCAGTGCTAAAAGGAACACCGGGGAGCTGTTTTTT
j_call: TRBJ2-1; v_call: TRBV20-1; d_call: TRBD1; clone_size: few; cdr3_aa: CSAGGGQGYNEQFF; cdr3_nt: TGCAGTGCTGGGGGAGGACAGGGCTACAATGAGCAGTTCTTC
j_call: TRBJ2-1; v_call: TRBV24-1; d_call: .; clone_size: many; cdr3_aa: CATSDFGGNNEQFF; cdr3_nt: TGTGCCACCAGTGATTTTGGCGGCAACAATGAGCAGTTCTTC
j_call: TRBJ2-3; v_call: TRBV5-1; d_call: .; clone_size: .; cdr3_aa: CASSLDRADTQYF; cdr3_nt: TGCGCCAGCAGCCTTGACAGAGCAGATACGCAGTATTTT
j_call: TRBJ2-1; v_call: TRBV24-1; d_call: .; clone_size: few; cdr3_aa: CATSDPDRRKVNEQFF; cdr3_nt: TGTGCCACCAGTGATCCCGACAGAAGGAAAGTCAATGAGCAGTTCTTC
j_call: TRBJ1-5; v_call: TRBV28; d_call: TRBD1; clone_size: .; cdr3_aa: CASRSTGTGDQPQHF; cdr3_nt: TGTGCCAGCAGATCAACCGGGACAGGGGATCAGCCCCAGCATTTT
j_call: TRBJ2-3; v_call: TRBV20-1; d_call: TRBD2; clone_size: many; cdr3_aa: CSATKGGRALDTQYF; cdr3_nt: TGCAGTGCCACCAAGGGCGGGAGGGCCTTAGATACGCAGTATTTT
j_call: TRBJ2-2; v_call: TRBV3-1; d_call: TRBD2; clone_size: .; cdr3_aa: CASSQVGGGTGELFF; cdr3_nt: TGTGCCAGCAGCCAAGTTGGCGGGGGCACCGGGGAGCTGTTTTTT
j_call: TRBJ1-6; v_call: TRBV7-2; d_call: TRBD1; clone_size: few; cdr3_aa: CASSPRTGDNSPLHF; cdr3_nt: TGTGCCAGCAGCCCTAGGACAGGCGATAATTCACCCCTCCACTTT
j_call: TRBJ2-3; v_call: TRBV19; d_call: TRBD2; clone_size: .; cdr3_aa: CASRLADTDTQYF; cdr3_nt: TGTGCCAGTAGACTAGCGGATACAGATACGCAGTATTTT
j_call: TRBJ2-3; v_call: TRBV5-1; d_call: TRBD2; clone_size: .; cdr3_aa: CASSFPSGGALEDTQYF; cdr3_nt: TGCGCCAGCAGCTTCCCTAGCGGGGGGGCACTTGAAGATACGCAGTATTTT
j_call: TRBJ2-2; v_call: TRBV5-1; d_call: .; clone_size: few; cdr3_aa: CASSLARHRYGELFF; cdr3_nt: TGCGCCAGCAGCTTGGCCCGGCACCGGTACGGGGAGCTGTTTTTT